The present TCR beta chain was sequenced within a study of OX40 agonist ivuxolimab in advanced cancers. About the study: Partial responses were achieved by three patients: one hepatocellular carcinoma, two cutaneous melanoma.

V was trimmed by 5 bases and J by 1 base, leaving 14 bases between them. The V gene's germline CDR1 is LNHNV and CDR2 YYDKDF (reference sequence). CDR3 length: 15 residues. Generated by immunoSEQ multiplex PCR, the TCRdb table keeps only in-frame clones and is missing some. This table has 72,000 or so clones, roughly 89% appearing once. The sequencing used CD4+ or CD8+ T cells sorted from blood, collected in a trial of the OX40 agonist ivuxolimab. The receptor comes from an adult with an advanced solid tumor such as melanoma, head and neck, liver or kidney cancer. This chain links TRBV15 with TRBJ1-1; tentatively, D is TRBD1 (6 bases). The CDR3 sequence: CATSGRQVPNTEAFF. CDR3 DNA sequence: TGTGCCACCAGCGGGAGACAGGTACCGAACACTGAAGCTTTCTTT.